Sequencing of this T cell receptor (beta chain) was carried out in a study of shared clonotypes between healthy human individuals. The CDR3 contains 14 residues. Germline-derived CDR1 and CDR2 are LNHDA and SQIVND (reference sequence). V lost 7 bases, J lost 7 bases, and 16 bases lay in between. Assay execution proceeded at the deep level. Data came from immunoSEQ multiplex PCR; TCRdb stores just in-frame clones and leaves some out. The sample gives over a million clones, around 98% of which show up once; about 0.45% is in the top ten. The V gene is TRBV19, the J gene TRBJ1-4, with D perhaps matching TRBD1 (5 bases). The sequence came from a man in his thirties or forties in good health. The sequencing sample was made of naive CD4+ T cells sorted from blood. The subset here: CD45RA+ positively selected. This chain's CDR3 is CASKEWDPLEKLFF. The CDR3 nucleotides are TGTGCCAGTAAGGAATGGGACCCTCTTGAAAAACTGTTTTTT.